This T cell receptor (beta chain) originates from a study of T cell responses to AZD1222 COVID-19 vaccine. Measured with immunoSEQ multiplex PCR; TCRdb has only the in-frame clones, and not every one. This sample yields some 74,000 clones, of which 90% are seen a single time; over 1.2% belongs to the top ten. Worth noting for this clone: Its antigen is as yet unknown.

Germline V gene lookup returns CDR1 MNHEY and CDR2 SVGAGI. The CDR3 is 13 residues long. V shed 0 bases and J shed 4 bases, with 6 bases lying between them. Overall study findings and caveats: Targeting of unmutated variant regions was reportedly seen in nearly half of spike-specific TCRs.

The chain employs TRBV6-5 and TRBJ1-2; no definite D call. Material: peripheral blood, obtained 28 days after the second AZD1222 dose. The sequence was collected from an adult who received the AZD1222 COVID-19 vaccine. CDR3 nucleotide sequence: TGTGCCAGCAGTTACTCAACGGGCTATGGCTACACCTTC. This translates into CASSYSTGYGYTF.